The 30 T cell receptor beta chains presented below share a single source sample, sequenced in a study of blood T cell repertoires in COVID-19. Sequencing was performed with immunoSEQ multiplex PCR; in TCRdb, only in-frame clones are kept and a portion is missing. This table holds more than 50,000 clones, about nine tenths found once. Sequenced: peripheral blood. The receptors were gathered from a woman aged 40 to 50 with active COVID-19.

The chain has TRBV5-1 and TRBJ2-1; the match to TRBD2 covers 9 bases. V gave up 7 bases and J gave up 7 bases; unmatched junction bases: 15. The germline CDR1 and CDR2 sequences are SGHRS and YFSETQ. The CDR3 is 16 residues long. CDR3 sequence (DNA): TGCGCCAGCGCCCCTTTCGGCGGGGGGGCCTCAAATGAGCAGTTCTTC. Translated: CASAPFGGGASNEQFF.

This sequence joins TRBV7-9 and TRBJ1-4; D gene ambiguous. V gave up 3 bases and J gave up 0 bases, with 8 bases separating them. Per germline, CDR1 SEHNR and CDR2 FQNEAQ (reference sequence). This CDR3 has 15 residues. The CDR3 loop reads CASSLSVATNEKLFF. CDR3 DNA sequence: TGTGCCAGCAGCTTGTCGGTAGCAACTAATGAAAAACTGTTTTTT. The full variable domain, its missing parts supplied by reference TRBV7-9 and TRBJ1-4, is DTGVSQNPRHKITKRGQNVTFRCDPISEHNRLYWYRQTLGQGPEFLTYFQNEAQLEKSRLLSDRFSAERPKGSFSTLEIQRTEQGDSAMYLCASSLSVATNEKLFFGSGTQLSVL.

The rearrangement links TRBV5-4 to TRBJ2-3, with 10 positions matching TRBD2. Germline CDR1 is SGHNT and CDR2 is YYREEE (reference sequence). The CDR3 runs to 18 residues. The junction had 12 bases not matched to a gene; V was cut back by 5 bases and J by 0 bases. The chain's CDR3 is CASRSGKRGGISTDTQYF. The CDR3 region has the DNA TGTGCCAGCAGGTCCGGGAAGCGGGGGGGTATTAGCACAGATACGCAGTATTTT.

The V gene is TRBV27, the J gene TRBJ2-3; no definite D call. V lost 1 base, J lost 2 bases, and 10 bases lay in between. This CDR3 is 15 amino acids long. Germline loops: CDR1 MNHEY, CDR2 SMNVEV (reference sequence). CDR3 DNA sequence: TGTGCCAGCAGTTTATTCACAGCCAACACAGATACGCAGTATTTT. Translated, it gives CASSLFTANTDTQYF.

The genes are TRBV6-1 and TRBJ2-7; 9 bases line up with TRBD2. CDR3 size: 15 residues. CDR1 is MNHNS and CDR2 is SASEGT in the germline V gene. After removal of 1 base from V and 1 base from J, the junction contained 2 bases not matched to a gene. CDR3 in amino acids: CASSEGAGGSYEQYF. CDR3 DNA sequence: TGTGCCAGCAGTGAAGGAGCGGGGGGTTCCTACGAGCAGTACTTC.

This clone was found once. CDR3 sequence: CASSHIGHISGNTIYF. For the CDR3, the DNA is TGCGCCAGCAGCCATATAGGACATATCTCTGGAAACACCATATATTTT. The J gene is TRBJ1-3, the V gene TRBV4-3, with D possibly being TRBD1 (5 bases). Per the germline V gene, CDR1 is LGHNA and CDR2 is YSLEER. Trimming took off 3 bases at V and 0 bases at J, with 12 bases between the two ends. The CDR3 runs 16 residues.

This clone appeared a few times. The V call is TRBV5-5, the J call TRBJ2-3; D is perhaps TRBD2 (6 bases). The V gene's germline CDR1 is SGHKS and CDR2 YYEKEE (reference sequence). The CDR3 spans 13 residues. V lost 2 bases to trimming and J lost 6 bases, with 10 bases between them. The CDR3 spells CASSLREADTQYF. CDR3 DNA sequence: TGTGCCAGCAGCTTAAGGGAGGCGGATACGCAGTATTTT.

This chain joins TRBV7-8 and TRBJ1-5; TRBD1 matches 8 bases. This CDR3 is built from 14 residues. The germline V gene has CDR1 SGHVS and CDR2 FQNEAQ. The trim removed 5 bases at V and 5 bases at J, leaving 5 bases unmatched. The CDR3 sequence: CASSQGAQDQPQHF. For the CDR3, the DNA is TGTGCCAGCAGCCAGGGGGCACAGGATCAGCCCCAGCATTTT.

V and J are TRBV7-9 and TRBJ1-2, with unresolved D. The CDR3 sequence is 12 residues long. V was trimmed by 2 bases and J by 7 bases, leaving 8 bases between them. CDR1 is SEHNR and CDR2 is FQNEAQ in the germline V gene (reference sequence). In nucleotides, the CDR3 is TGTGCCAGCAGCTTAAATCGGTTTGGCTACACCTTC. Its protein is CASSLNRFGYTF.

The rearrangement joins TRBV3-1 (or the pseudogene TRBV3-2) to TRBJ2-7, with 11 bases identical to TRBD2. The junction had 2 bases not matched to a gene; V was cut back by 1 base and J by 3 bases. The germline CDR1 and CDR2 sequences are LGHDT and YNNKEL (reference sequence). The CDR3 spans 15 residues. CDR3: CASSQALAGGYEQYF. The CDR3 DNA reads TGTGCCAGCAGCCAAGCGCTAGCGGGGGGCTACGAGCAGTACTTC.

The chain couples TRBV14 to TRBJ1-5; 8 nucleotides match TRBD1. This CDR3 contains 16 residues. The junction had 8 bases not matched to a gene; V was cut back by 1 base and J by 6 bases. Germline CDR1 and CDR2: SGHDN and FVKESK. This chain's CDR3 is CASSQALDRGCQPQHF. CDR3 nucleotide sequence: TGTGCCAGCAGCCAAGCCCTCGACAGGGGATGTCAGCCCCAGCATTTT.

There are a few counts of this clone. This chain connects TRBV12-5 to TRBJ1-5; 8 bases line up with TRBD1. CDR3 size: 14 residues. The junction had 7 bases not matched to a gene; V was cut back by 5 bases and J by 7 bases. Germline CDR1 and CDR2: LGHNT and FRNRAP. CDR3 in DNA: TGTGCTAGTGGTACCGGACAGGGAGCCCAGCCCCAGCATTTT. Protein: CASGTGQGAQPQHF.

This clone was detected once. This sequence joins TRBV5-5 and TRBJ1-1, with D perhaps TRBD1 (6 bases). This CDR3 region has 14 residues. Trimming stripped 2 bases from V and 6 bases from J, with 14 bases between. CDR1 is SGHKS, CDR2 YYEKEE, per germline (reference sequence). The CDR3 bases are TGTGCCAGCAGCTTTACAGGGCGAGGAGCTGAAGCTTTCTTT. This gives the protein CASSFTGRGAEAFF.

The rearrangement uses TRBV10-3 and TRBJ1-5; no clear D gene. V shed 10 bases and J shed 0 bases, with 10 bases lying between them. Germline assignment: CDR1 ENHRY and CDR2 SYGVKD. The CDR3 has 13 residues. The CDR3 loop reads CATGWVSNQPQHF. CDR3 sequence (DNA): TGTGCCACCGGGTGGGTTAGCAATCAGCCCCAGCATTTT.

The V and J genes are TRBV28 and TRBJ2-3; D may be TRBD1 (6 bases). CDR1 and CDR2 from the germline V gene are MDHEN and SYDVKM. This CDR3 contains 15 residues. V gave up 6 bases and J gave up 2 bases, with 15 bases separating them. CDR3 in DNA: TGTGCCAGCAGCCCTGGGGGCCGAAACACAGATACGCAGTATTTT. It yields the protein CASSPGGRNTDTQYF.

The chain has TRBV7-6 and TRBJ1-1; the match to TRBD1 covers 9 bases. The CDR3 covers 17 residues. V lost 4 bases and J lost 5; bases outside the gene matches: 14. Germline lookup yields CDR1 SGHVS and CDR2 FNYEAQ. CDR3 loop: CASSSGTGIGRLTEAFF. The CDR3 DNA is TGTGCCAGCAGCTCCGGGACAGGGATCGGCAGGTTGACTGAAGCTTTCTTT.

This clone was recorded once. The V gene is TRBV6-2 or TRBV6-3, the J gene TRBJ1-4, with 8 bases aligning to TRBD1. The CDR3 has 18 residues. Losses at the gene ends were 6 bases for V and 0 bases for J; bases not matched to a gene: 12. Per germline, CDR1 MNHEY and CDR2 SVGEGT. The CDR3 DNA reads TGTGCCAGCAGCTTGGGACAGGCTTGGATTGCAACTAATGAAAAACTGTTTTTT. This codes for CASSLGQAWIATNEKLFF.

The chain links TRBV10-1 to TRBJ1-1, with 8 bases identical to TRBD1. The CDR3 has 14 residues. V lost 6 bases to trimming and J lost 3 bases; unmatched junction nucleotides: 6. Germline CDR1 is WNHNN and CDR2 is SYGVQD (reference sequence). CDR3 sequence (DNA): TGCGCCAGCAGCCTGACAGGGGAAGACACTGAAGCTTTCTTT. This encodes CASSLTGEDTEAFF.

This chain joins TRBV3-1 (or the pseudogene TRBV3-2) and TRBJ1-4; 11 bases align to TRBD1. The ends lost 3 bases at V and 4 bases at J; junction bases unmatched: 10. Germline V gives CDR1 LGHDT, CDR2 YNNKEL (reference sequence). CDR3 length: 18 amino acids. The CDR3 reads CASSQYSDRGPSNEKLFF. CDR3 nucleotide sequence: TGTGCCAGCAGCCAGTATTCGGACAGGGGGCCTAGTAATGAAAAACTGTTTTTT.

The chain combines TRBV5-1 with TRBJ1-3; D is uncertain. CDR1 SGHRS and CDR2 YFSETQ come from the germline V gene. Trimming removed 0 bases from V and 4 bases from J, with 11 bases in between. The CDR3 is 15 residues long. The CDR3 sequence: CASSLDPTAGNTIYF. In DNA form, the CDR3 reads TGCGCCAGCAGCTTGGACCCAACCGCGGGAAACACCATATATTTT.

This rearrangement joins TRBV6-5 to TRBJ2-4, with 8 bases that match TRBD2. The germline V gene encodes CDR1 MNHEY and CDR2 SVGAGI. The V gene end was trimmed by 7 bases and the J gene end by 3 bases; junction bases not matched to a gene: 8. The CDR3 totals 15 residues. CDR3 nucleotides: TGTGCCAGCACCTCCGGGAGGGTGGGCAAAAACATTCAGTACTTC. It codes for CASTSGRVGKNIQYF.

The gene calls are TRBV10-1 and TRBJ1-5; 7 bases line up with TRBD1. The ends lost 6 bases at V and 0 bases at J; junction bases unmatched: 8. Germline V gene lookup returns CDR1 WNHNN and CDR2 SYGVQD (reference sequence). The CDR3 totals 16 residues. The CDR3 region has the DNA TGCGCCAGCAGGGAGACAGGGAAGGCTAGCAATCAGCCCCAGCATTTT. This codes for CASRETGKASNQPQHF.

The rearrangement links TRBV5-4 to TRBJ1-1; the D gene is possibly TRBD1 (5 bases). The CDR3 contains 12 residues. V was cut by 5 bases and J by 4 bases, with 9 bases left in between. The germline V gene encodes CDR1 SGHNT and CDR2 YYREEE (reference sequence). The CDR3 sequence is CASSRTGTEAFF. For the CDR3, the DNA is TGTGCCAGCAGTCGTACAGGCACTGAAGCTTTCTTT.

This rearrangement joins TRBV11-3 to TRBJ2-7; TRBD1 might be the D (6 bases). This CDR3 region has 14 residues. The V end lost 3 bases, the J end lost 1 base, and 10 bases lay between the germline ends. Germline assignment: CDR1 SGHNT and CDR2 YENEEA. The CDR3 region has the DNA TGTGCCAGCAGCTTGACAGGAAAATCCTACGAGCAGTACTTC. Amino acid sequence: CASSLTGKSYEQYF.

This clone was counted once. Here the CDR3 reads CASSPRVSYNSPLHF. Written as DNA, the CDR3 is TGTGCCAGCAGCCCCAGGGTTTCCTATAATTCACCCCTCCACTTT. This rearrangement joins TRBV7-8 to TRBJ1-6; a weak D match, TRBD1 (5 bases). Germline assignment: CDR1 SGHVS and CDR2 FQNEAQ. The CDR3 runs to 15 residues. Trimming shortened V by 5 bases and J by 1 base, and 9 bases separated the two germline ends.

The chain links TRBV7-8 to TRBJ2-1, with 7 positions matching TRBD2. Germline-derived CDR1 and CDR2 are SGHVS and FQNEAQ. The CDR3 is 17 amino acids. J lost 4 bases, V lost 1 base, and 10 bases had no gene match. CDR3 in DNA: TGTGCCAGCAGCTTAGGAGGCGGGGGAGGGGCTTACAATGAGCAGTTCTTC. Its translation is CASSLGGGGGAYNEQFF.

The V call is TRBV12-3 or TRBV12-4, the J call TRBJ2-3; D ambiguous. V was shortened by 5 bases and J by 7 bases, with 13 bases between the two germline ends. CDR3 size: 13 residues. CDR3 bases: TGTGCCAGCAGTCCTTCTGGCGGTTATACGCAGTATTTT. Translation: CASSPSGGYTQYF.

V and J are TRBV19 and TRBJ2-3; D is possibly TRBD2 (6 bases). The CDR3 totals 16 residues. Trimming pared 3 bases from V and 8 bases from J, leaving 21 bases between. The germline gives CDR1 LNHDA, CDR2 SQIVND (reference sequence). CDR3 nucleotide sequence: TGTGCCAGTAGTATGGCCCCCGGGGGTGCCGGGGGTACGCAGTATTTT. This encodes CASSMAPGGAGGTQYF.

The chain is built from TRBV6-5 and TRBJ2-5; 7 nucleotides align to TRBD1. Germline V CDR1 and CDR2: MNHEY, SVGAGI. The CDR3 loop spans 12 amino acids. J was trimmed by 3 bases and V by 5 bases; bases with no gene match: 0. Written as DNA, the CDR3 is TGTGCCAGCAGTACAGGGGAAGAGACCCAGTACTTC. It encodes CASSTGEETQYF.

The chain joins TRBV18 to TRBJ1-6, with D possibly TRBD1 on 6 matching bases. Trimming took 0 bases from V and 11 from J, leaving 17 bases between them. The CDR3 is made up of 16 amino acids. CDR1 and CDR2 (germline): KGHSH, LQKENI. Here the CDR3 reads CASSPPESRGQTPLHF. The CDR3 DNA is TGTGCCAGCTCACCACCGGAGTCTCGAGGACAGACACCCCTCCACTTT.